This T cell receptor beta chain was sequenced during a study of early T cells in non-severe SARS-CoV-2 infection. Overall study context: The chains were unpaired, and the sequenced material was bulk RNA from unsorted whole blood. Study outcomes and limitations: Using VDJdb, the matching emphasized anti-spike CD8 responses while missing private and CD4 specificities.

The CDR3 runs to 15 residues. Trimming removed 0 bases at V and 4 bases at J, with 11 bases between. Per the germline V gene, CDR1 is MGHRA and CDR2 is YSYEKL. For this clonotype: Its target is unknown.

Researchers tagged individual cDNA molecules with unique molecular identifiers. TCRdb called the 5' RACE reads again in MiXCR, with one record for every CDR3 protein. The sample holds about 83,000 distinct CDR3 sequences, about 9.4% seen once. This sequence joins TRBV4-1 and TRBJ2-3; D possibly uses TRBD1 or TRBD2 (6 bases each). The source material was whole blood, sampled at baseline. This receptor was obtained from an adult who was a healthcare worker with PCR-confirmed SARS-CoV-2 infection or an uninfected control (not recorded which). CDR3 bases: TGCGCCAGCAGCCAAGATCCGGGGGCCTCAGATACGCAGTATTTT. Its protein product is CASSQDPGASDTQYF.